This TCR beta chain was found in a study of T cell responses to AZD1222 COVID-19 vaccine. This clone was counted between two and nine times. The V segment lost 6 bases and the J segment 3 bases; nucleotides outside the gene matches: 12. Per germline, CDR1 SNHLY and CDR2 FYNNEI. This CDR3 contains 16 residues. Profiled with immunoSEQ multiplex PCR; TCRdb holds only in-frame clones, not every one. The table includes about 110,000 clones, about 92% detected once. This specimen was peripheral blood, taken on day 0 of MenACWY control vaccination. The receptor was derived from an adult in good health. This rearrangement joins TRBV2 to TRBJ2-5; 8 bases align to TRBD2. CDR3 region: CASSLWVAGTKETQYF. CDR3 nucleotides: TGTGCCAGCAGCTTATGGGTAGCGGGGACTAAAGAGACCCAGTACTTC.